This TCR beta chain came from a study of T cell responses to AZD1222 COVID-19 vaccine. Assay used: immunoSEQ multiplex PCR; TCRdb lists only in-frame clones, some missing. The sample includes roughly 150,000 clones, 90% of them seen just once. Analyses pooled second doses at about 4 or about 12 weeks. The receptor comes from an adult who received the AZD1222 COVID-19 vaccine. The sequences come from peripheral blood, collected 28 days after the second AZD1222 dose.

The CDR3 reads CASRGGSGNQPQHF. DNA of the CDR3: TGTGCCAGCCGGGGGGGATCGGGCAATCAGCCCCAGCATTTT. The V and J genes are TRBV18 and TRBJ1-5, with D possibly being TRBD1 (5 bases). The germline gives CDR1 KGHSH, CDR2 LQKENI. The length of the CDR3 is 14 residues. V gave up 8 bases and J gave up 2 bases, with 13 bases separating them.